Below, 18 T cell receptor beta chains from the same sample are listed, as sequenced in a study of shared clonotypes between healthy human individuals. Clones were sequenced by immunoSEQ multiplex PCR, and TCRdb holds only the in-frame ones, with some missing. The table has about 600,000 clones, more than 95% seen once. The sample taken for sequencing was naive CD4+ T cells sorted from blood. Subset specified: CD45RA+ positively selected. The receptors were gathered from a woman aged 25 to 39 in good health.

This chain uses TRBV18 with TRBJ2-2; 8 bases are a match to TRBD2. The ends lost 4 bases at V and 7 bases at J; junction bases unmatched: 17. The CDR3 is made up of 18 amino acids. Germline V gives CDR1 KGHSH, CDR2 LQKENI. CDR3 sequence: CASSRGPPGLAFDGELFF. CDR3 coding DNA: TGTGCCAGCTCACGCGGCCCCCCCGGACTAGCTTTCGACGGGGAGCTGTTTTTT. Full variable domain (outside the CDR3, taken from reference TRBV18 and TRBJ2-2): NAGVMQNPRHLVRRRGQEARLRCSPMKGHSHVYWYRQLPEEGLKFMVYLQKENIIDESGMPKERFSAEFPKEGPSILRIQQVVRGDSAAYFCASSRGPPGLAFDGELFFGEGSRLTVL.

This chain joins TRBV5-1 and TRBJ2-3; TRBD2 agrees at 13 bases. The CDR3 has 17 residues. Trimming took 4 bases from V and 1 from J; bases not matched to a gene: 6. Germline CDR1 is SGHRS and CDR2 is YFSETQ. The DNA for the CDR3 is TGCGCCAGCAGCCCCTGGACTAGCGGGAGTGGCACAGATACGCAGTATTTT. Protein: CASSPWTSGSGTDTQYF.

This clone has just one count. The chain employs TRBV28 and TRBJ1-1, with D perhaps TRBD1 (5 bases). Germline CDR1 is MDHEN and CDR2 is SYDVKM. V was clipped by 5 bases and J by 8 bases, with 15 bases between them. The CDR3 contains 13 residues. CDR3 in DNA: TGTGCCAGCAGTATTAGTGGAGGACACGAAGCTTTCTTT. Translation gives CASSISGGHEAFF.

The DNA for the CDR3 is TGCAGCTTCCGGGAGCCCATGAACACTGAAGCTTTCTTT. It yields the protein CSFREPMNTEAFF. The chain carries TRBV29-1 and TRBJ1-1; no definite D call. In germline, CDR1 is SQVTM, CDR2 ANQGSEA. Trimming took off 8 bases at V and 0 bases at J, with 13 bases between the two ends. The CDR3 totals 13 residues.

As regards this clone: The same CDR3 is also encoded by other DNA sequences in this sample. The chain employs TRBV4-1 and TRBJ2-4; 15 positions match TRBD2. The CDR3 sequence is 18 residues long. J lost 1 base, V lost 4 bases, and 5 bases had no gene match. Germline V gene sequence: CDR1 MGHRA, CDR2 YSYEKL. CDR3 DNA sequence: TGCGCCAGCAGCCCGGGACTAGCGGGAGGAAGCGCCAAAAACATTCAGTACTTC. Its protein is CASSPGLAGGSAKNIQYF.

The chain joins TRBV15 to TRBJ1-3; 7 nucleotides line up with TRBD1. This CDR3 region has 15 residues. Looked up from germline, CDR1 is LNHNV and CDR2 is YYDKDF (reference sequence). V dropped 5 bases and J dropped 2; count of bases not matched to a gene: 6. CDR3 nucleotide sequence: TGTGCCACCAGCCAAGGGACAGTCGCTGGAAACACCATATATTTT. Translating it yields CATSQGTVAGNTIYF.

The rearrangement uses TRBV2 and TRBJ1-3; tentative D call: TRBD1 (6 bases). The CDR3 has 17 residues. Germline V CDR1 and CDR2: SNHLY, FYNNEI. V was trimmed by 2 bases and J by 2 bases, leaving 16 bases between them. CDR3 DNA sequence: TGTGCCAGCAGTGAAAACAGGGCATCAAGTCCTGGAAACACCATATATTTT. Translated: CASSENRASSPGNTIYF.

CDR3 in DNA: TGTGCCAGTAGTCCCTTTCATAAGAGCAATCAGCCCCAGCATTTT. Its translation is CASSPFHKSNQPQHF. The V call is TRBV19, the J call TRBJ1-5; D remains ambiguous. The CDR3 spans 15 residues. Trimming stripped 5 bases from V and 1 base from J, with 12 bases between. Germline V gene data show CDR1 as LNHDA and CDR2 as SQIVND (reference sequence).

The genes are TRBV6-1 and TRBJ2-1; a weak D match, TRBD2 (5 bases). Germline V gives CDR1 MNHNS, CDR2 SASEGT. The CDR3 runs 13 residues. V lost 3 bases, J lost 4 bases, and 7 bases lay in between. The CDR3 here is CASSDRGYNEQFF. The DNA for the CDR3 is TGTGCCAGCAGTGATCGGGGTTACAATGAGCAGTTCTTC.

The chain recombines TRBV6-1 with TRBJ2-3, with 9 bases lining up with TRBD2. The CDR3 is made up of 17 amino acids. Germline assignment: CDR1 MNHNS and CDR2 SASEGT. Trimming took 2 bases from V and 3 from J; bases not matched to a gene: 9. As DNA, the CDR3 is TGTGCCAGCAGTGAAAAGCGGGAGGTTGGTTTGACAGATACGCAGTATTTT. It encodes CASSEKREVGLTDTQYF.

CDR3 in DNA: TGTGCCAGCAGTTTTGACGGGAGGGCCTCCCCAGATACGCAGTATTTT. It translates to CASSFDGRASPDTQYF. The J gene is TRBJ2-3, the V gene TRBV27; 8 bases agree with TRBD2. Looked up from germline, CDR1 is MNHEY and CDR2 is SMNVEV (reference sequence). The CDR3 is 16 residues long. The J segment lost 4 bases and the V segment lost 3 bases, leaving 9 bases of the junction unmatched.

The J gene is TRBJ2-3, the V gene TRBV7-8, with D perhaps TRBD2 (6 bases). The V gene's germline CDR1 is SGHVS and CDR2 FQNEAQ. The V end lost 1 base, the J end lost 4 bases, and 18 bases lay between the germline ends. The CDR3 spans 17 residues. For the CDR3, the DNA is TGTGCCAGCAGCTTAGGGCGCGGGAAGACTGGCTCAGATACGCAGTATTTT. Amino acid sequence: CASSLGRGKTGSDTQYF.

The table lists this clone with a few counts. The rearrangement links TRBV6-5 to TRBJ1-2, with D uncertain. The CDR3 has 13 amino acids. Trimming cost V 5 bases and J 8 bases, with 15 bases left between them. Germline V gives CDR1 MNHEY, CDR2 SVGAGI. The chain's CDR3 is CASSPDASLGYTF. For the CDR3, the DNA is TGTGCCAGCAGTCCCGACGCCTCCCTGGGCTACACCTTC.

The V call is TRBV7-9, the J call TRBJ2-5; D is uncertain. The CDR3 contains 13 residues. Germline loops: CDR1 SEHNR, CDR2 FQNEAQ (reference sequence). With 2 bases removed from V and 2 bases from J, the gap between germline ends came to 6 bases. CDR3 sequence reads: CASSLIQQETQYF. Written as DNA, the CDR3 is TGTGCCAGCAGCTTAATACAACAAGAGACCCAGTACTTC.

V and J are TRBV4-2 and TRBJ1-2; no clear D. CDR1 LGHNA and CDR2 YNFKEQ come from the germline V gene. V was trimmed by 3 bases and J by 7 bases, leaving 12 bases between them. This CDR3 has 13 amino acids. The CDR3 region is CASSQDDRAGYTF. The CDR3, as DNA: TGTGCCAGCAGCCAGGATGATAGAGCTGGCTACACCTTC.

The chain combines TRBV5-1 with TRBJ2-5; the match to TRBD2 covers 7 bases. The trim removed 0 bases at V and 4 bases at J, leaving 3 bases unmatched. Germline V CDR1 and CDR2: SGHRS, YFSETQ. The CDR3 totals 14 residues. The CDR3 DNA follows: TGCGCCAGCAGCTTGGTAGGCGGGGGAGAGACCCAGTACTTC. This codes for CASSLVGGGETQYF.

The genes are TRBV28 and TRBJ2-5, with 9 positions matching TRBD2. The V and J ends lost 3 bases and 0 bases, in that order; junction bases with no gene match: 8. The CDR3 has 17 amino acids. Per germline, CDR1 MDHEN and CDR2 SYDVKM. CDR3 DNA sequence: TGTGCCAGCAGTTTGGGTCTAGCGGGAATTGACCAAGAGACCCAGTACTTC. It yields the protein CASSLGLAGIDQETQYF.

The chain links TRBV6-5 to TRBJ2-7; 9 positions match TRBD1. The CDR3 consists of 15 residues. The ends lost 4 bases at V and 7 bases at J; junction bases unmatched: 11. From germline, CDR1 is MNHEY and CDR2 SVGAGI. CDR3 DNA sequence: TGTGCCAGCAGTTTAACCGGGACAGGGAGGAAGGAGCAGTACTTC. Translation: CASSLTGTGRKEQYF.